The source of this TCR beta chain is a study of CD8 T cells in Susac syndrome. At the level of the study: Blood was drawn from Susac syndrome patients while they were therapy-naive, on corticosteroids, or on intravenous immunoglobulin alone.

The TEMRA cells underwent FACS enrichment, while the CD8+ and CD4+ T cells underwent negative isolation. Trimming removed 5 bases from V and 8 bases from J; junction bases left unmatched: 7. The CDR3 is 14 amino acids. Germline V gene lookup returns CDR1 MNHNY and CDR2 SVGAGI (reference sequence). Whole-study findings and limits: The study conceded that its TCR sequencing and HLA analysis involved relatively few individuals.

An input of roughly 0.5 to 1 ug of RNA was subjected to reverse transcription using random hexamers. The amplification used immunoSEQ multiplex PCR on TCR beta CDR3; it spanned 54 Vbeta and 13 Jbeta. TCRdb re-called the immunoSEQ multiplex PCR reads through MiXCR, storing one row per CDR3 protein. The sample lists some 150,000 distinct CDR3 sequences, approximately 95% occurring once. Regarding this clonotype: Its antigen is not identified.

Sequenced: CD4+ T cells from PBMCs. The clonotype comes from a human donor with Susac syndrome. The gene calls are TRBV6-6 and TRBJ1-1; 11 bases match TRBD1. This CDR3 reads CASSGQGARTEAFF. CDR3 DNA: TGTGCCAGCAGTGGACAGGGGGCTCGTACCGAAGCTTTCTTT.